The 31 T cell receptor beta chains below come from one sample, sequenced in a study of blood T cell repertoires in COVID-19. Profiled with immunoSEQ multiplex PCR; TCRdb holds only in-frame clones, not every one. The sample consists of about 110,000 clones, 60% to 85% of them appearing once. What was sequenced was peripheral blood. These receptors were obtained from a woman in her forties with acute or convalescent COVID-19.

The chain recombines TRBV19 with TRBJ2-1; TRBD2 agrees at 8 bases. Trimming took 2 bases from V and 10 from J; bases not matched to a gene: 7. The CDR3 has 14 amino acids. CDR1 and CDR2 (germline): LNHDA, SQIVND (reference sequence). CDR3 DNA: TGTGCCAGTAGTATAAGCGGGGGCCGAAGGGAGCAGTTCTTC. It translates to CASSISGGRREQFF.

This clone has only a few counts. The chain links TRBV5-5 to TRBJ2-7; possible D gene TRBD1, 6 bases. V lost 1 base and J lost 6, with 11 bases in between. The germline V gene has CDR1 SGHKS and CDR2 YYEKEE (reference sequence). CDR3 length equals 13 residues. CDR3 sequence: CASSLPGALEQYF. The CDR3 DNA follows: TGTGCCAGCAGCTTGCCAGGGGCCCTCGAGCAGTACTTC.

V and J are TRBV4-1 and TRBJ1-6, with no clear D. Trimming shortened V by 3 bases and J by 8 bases, and 11 bases separated the two germline ends. Germline V gene data show CDR1 as MGHRA and CDR2 as YSYEKL. There are 14 residues in the CDR3. As DNA, the CDR3 is TGCGCCAGCAGCCAGCGGGCCTCTGATTCACCCCTCCACTTT. Protein sequence: CASSQRASDSPLHF.

This sequence joins TRBV5-1 and TRBJ2-1, with TRBD1 as a possible D gene (6 bases). This CDR3 is built from 19 residues. The germline V gene encodes CDR1 SGHRS and CDR2 YFSETQ. V was pared by 0 bases and J by 2 bases, with 21 bases between. The CDR3 protein is CASSLAKARTALTYNEQFF. DNA for the CDR3: TGCGCCAGCAGCTTGGCCAAGGCTAGGACAGCCTTAACCTACAATGAGCAGTTCTTC.

This chain links TRBV19 with TRBJ2-3, with 7 bases identical to TRBD2. There are 15 residues in the CDR3. Germline V CDR1 and CDR2: LNHDA, SQIVND (reference sequence). J was trimmed by 0 bases and V by 8 bases; bases with no gene match: 8. The CDR3 region has the DNA TGTGCCAGTTCCTGGGGGGGGACTAGCACAGATACGCAGTATTTT. Protein: CASSWGGTSTDTQYF.

V is TRBV12-5 and J is TRBJ2-5; 9 bases line up with TRBD1. The germline V gene encodes CDR1 LGHNT and CDR2 FRNRAP. V lost 1 base, J lost 3 bases, and 6 bases stayed unmatched. CDR3 length: 16 amino acids. For the CDR3, the DNA is TGTGCTAGTGGTTTGGCAGGGACAGGGTTCGAAGAGACCCAGTACTTC. Its protein is CASGLAGTGFEETQYF.

The V call is TRBV19, the J call TRBJ2-1; 9 nucleotides match TRBD2. Germline CDR1 LNHDA, CDR2 SQIVND (reference sequence). The CDR3 is 15 residues long. With 2 bases clipped from V and 8 bases from J, the junction kept 7 bases outside the gene matches. CDR3 in amino acids: CASSIIAGGRYEQFF. The CDR3 nucleotides are TGTGCCAGTAGTATAATCGCGGGGGGGCGATATGAGCAGTTCTTC.

The chain recombines TRBV6-5 with TRBJ1-6; D is ambiguous. The length of the CDR3 is 13 residues. In germline, CDR1 is MNHEY, CDR2 SVGAGI. Trimming shortened V by 2 bases and J by 7 bases, and 6 bases separated the two germline ends. CDR3 sequence (DNA): TGTGCCAGCAGTTACGTATCGAATTCACCCCTCCACTTT. Encoded protein: CASSYVSNSPLHF.

The chain recombines TRBV5-1 with TRBJ2-3; 8 positions agree with TRBD1. The J segment lost 2 bases and the V segment lost 6 bases, leaving 8 bases of the junction unmatched. The germline gives CDR1 SGHRS, CDR2 YFSETQ. CDR3 length: 15 amino acids. The CDR3 loop reads CASTPGQVLTDTQYF. CDR3 nucleotide sequence: TGCGCCAGCACTCCGGGACAGGTCCTCACAGATACGCAGTATTTT.

The rearrangement links TRBV29-1 to TRBJ1-5; TRBD1 matches at 8 bases. The CDR3 totals 13 residues. CDR1 and CDR2 from the germline V gene are SQVTM and ANQGSEA. J lost 3 bases, V lost 5 bases, and 3 bases had no gene match. In DNA, the CDR3 is TGCAGCGTTACGGGACAGGACAATCAGCCCCAGCATTTT. Amino acid sequence: CSVTGQDNQPQHF.

The chain joins TRBV28 to TRBJ2-5; a possible D gene is TRBD1 (6 bases). V was cut by 6 bases and J by 1 base, with 18 bases left in between. The V gene's germline CDR1 is MDHEN and CDR2 SYDVKM. The CDR3 is made up of 16 amino acids. The CDR3 loop reads CASRQEGVGIQETQYF. The CDR3 nucleotides are TGTGCCAGCAGGCAAGAGGGGGTTGGTATCCAAGAGACCCAGTACTTC.

The V gene is TRBV18, the J gene TRBJ1-4; 7 nucleotides align to TRBD1. V lost 6 bases to trimming and J lost 7 bases; unmatched junction nucleotides: 5. The CDR3 has 13 amino acids. Germline V gives CDR1 KGHSH, CDR2 LQKENI. CDR3 nucleotide sequence: TGTGCCAGCTCCCCGGGACAGACTGAAAAACTGTTTTTT. Translation gives CASSPGQTEKLFF.

The chain links TRBV9 to TRBJ2-2; 16 positions agree with TRBD2. Germline trimming cut 2 bases from V and 7 bases from J; bases unmatched to any gene: 2. This CDR3 has 16 amino acids. The germline V gene encodes CDR1 SGDLS and CDR2 YYNGEE. The CDR3 nucleotides are TGTGCCAGCAGCGTCGGGACTAGCGGGGGGGGCGGGGAGCTGTTTTTT. It is translated as CASSVGTSGGGGELFF.

The chain combines TRBV19 with TRBJ1-5; 9 bases fit TRBD1. The CDR3 is 15 amino acids. The germline V gene encodes CDR1 LNHDA and CDR2 SQIVND (reference sequence). With V trimmed by 5 bases and J by 4 bases, 6 bases remained unmatched. DNA of the CDR3: TGTGCCAGTAGTCTCGACAGGGGGGGGAATCAGCCCCAGCATTTT. Translated, it gives CASSLDRGGNQPQHF.

The chain combines TRBV25-1 with TRBJ2-6; D is undetermined. The V end was cut by 3 bases, the J end by 5 bases, with 8 bases between. CDR3 length: 14 amino acids. The germline V gene encodes CDR1 MGHDK and CDR2 SYGVNS. The CDR3 region has the DNA TGTGCCAGCAGTGATCTAAGTAGGGCCAACGTCCTGACTTTC. This codes for CASSDLSRANVLTF.

This clone was recorded a few times. The rearrangement uses TRBV18 and TRBJ1-2; D perhaps matches TRBD1 (6 bases). The germline V and J ends were trimmed by 1 base and 7 bases, with 10 bases remaining between them. Germline V gene sequence: CDR1 KGHSH, CDR2 LQKENI. The CDR3 loop spans 13 amino acids. The chain's CDR3 is CASSPLGASGYTF. CDR3 DNA: TGTGCCAGCTCACCACTGGGGGCTAGTGGCTACACCTTC.

The chain links TRBV7-9 to TRBJ1-2, with D possibly matching TRBD1 (5 bases). Germline V lookup: CDR1 SEHNR, CDR2 FQNEAQ (reference sequence). The CDR3 extends over 13 amino acids. The V end was cut by 2 bases, the J end by 3 bases, with 7 bases between. The CDR3 region is CASSLLTDYGYTF. CDR3 coding DNA: TGTGCCAGCAGCTTACTGACAGACTATGGCTACACCTTC.

V and J are TRBV19 and TRBJ2-3, with D perhaps TRBD2 (7 bases). Germline V gives CDR1 LNHDA, CDR2 SQIVND (reference sequence). V was cut by 9 bases and J by 0 bases, with 13 bases left in between. This CDR3 is built from 14 residues. The CDR3 sequence: CASAKGGSTDTQYF. DNA of the CDR3: TGTGCCAGCGCTAAGGGGGGGAGCACAGATACGCAGTATTTT.

J is TRBJ2-1 and V is TRBV3-1 (or the pseudogene TRBV3-2); TRBD2 might be the D (6 bases). The CDR3 spans 15 residues. Trimming took 5 bases from V and 4 from J, leaving 15 bases between them. Germline-derived CDR1 and CDR2 are LGHDT and YNNKEL (reference sequence). In nucleotides, the CDR3 is TGTGCCAGCAGCTCCGGGACTCTCTCATACAATGAGCAGTTCTTC. This gives the protein CASSSGTLSYNEQFF.

On this clone itself: This sample also contains other DNA sequences that code for the same CDR3. The chain combines TRBV3-1 (or the pseudogene TRBV3-2) with TRBJ1-3, with D uncertain. Between the trimmed V and J ends, which lost 0 bases and 4 bases, there was a span of 4 bases. Germline V gene lookup returns CDR1 LGHDT and CDR2 YNNKEL (reference sequence). The CDR3 is 13 residues long. The CDR3 spells CASSQDRGNTIYF. The CDR3, as DNA: TGTGCCAGCAGCCAAGACAGGGGAAACACCATATATTTT.

This clone was seen once. This chain connects TRBV11-2 to TRBJ2-3; D is undetermined. Germline-derived CDR1 and CDR2 are SGHAT and FQNNGV. CDR3 length equals 14 residues. V was pared by 5 bases and J by 1 base, with 10 bases between. The CDR3 loop is CASSPTAGTDTQYF. DNA of the CDR3: TGTGCCAGCAGCCCTACGGCGGGCACAGATACGCAGTATTTT.

This clone was detected ten times or more. The rearrangement joins TRBV27 to TRBJ1-2, with TRBD1 matching 7 bases. Germline CDR1 and CDR2: MNHEY and SMNVEV (reference sequence). This CDR3 contains 14 residues. V dropped 5 bases and J dropped 4; count of bases not matched to a gene: 7. In DNA, the CDR3 is TGTGCCAGCAGTCCCAGACAGGGCAGCTATGGCTACACCTTC. Its protein is CASSPRQGSYGYTF.

The gene calls are TRBV5-6 and TRBJ2-5, with unresolved D. The length of the CDR3 is 15 residues. CDR1 is SGHDT and CDR2 is YYEEEE in the germline V gene. The germline V and J ends were trimmed by 1 base and 2 bases, with 12 bases remaining between them. This CDR3 is CASSLKPGYQETQYF. CDR3 nucleotide sequence: TGTGCCAGCAGCTTGAAACCCGGGTATCAAGAGACCCAGTACTTC.

The chain recombines TRBV25-1 with TRBJ2-7; TRBD1 matches 8 bases. The CDR3 runs 14 residues. Germline CDR1 and CDR2: MGHDK and SYGVNS. J gave up 4 bases and V 3 bases, and 5 bases lay outside the gene matches. The CDR3 protein is CASSDRTGRYEQYF. For the CDR3, the DNA is TGTGCCAGCAGTGATAGGACAGGGCGGTACGAGCAGTACTTC.

The chain combines TRBV15 with TRBJ1-2, with D unclear. The CDR3 sequence is 16 residues long. The ends were cut back, 0 bases at V and 0 bases at J, with 11 bases in the middle. Germline assignment: CDR1 LNHNV and CDR2 YYDKDF (reference sequence). The CDR3 reads CATSRDRSLSNYGYTF. As DNA, the CDR3 is TGTGCCACCAGCAGAGATCGGTCCCTCTCTAACTATGGCTACACCTTC. The entire variable domain, with the rest obtained from reference TRBV15 and TRBJ1-2, is as follows: DAMVIQNPRYQVTQFGKPVTLSCSQTLNHNVMYWYQQKSSQAPKLLFHYYDKDFNNEADTPDNFQSRRPNTSFCFLDIRSPGLGDTAMYLCATSRDRSLSNYGYTFGSGTRLTVV.

The J gene is TRBJ1-3, the V gene TRBV6-5, with D possibly being TRBD1 (5 bases). CDR3 length: 15 residues. Per germline, CDR1 MNHEY and CDR2 SVGAGI. Trimming removed 10 bases at V and 0 bases at J, with 16 bases between. The CDR3 nucleotides read TGTGCCACCACAAGGGGATCCTCCTCTGGAAACACCATATATTTT. Its translation: CATTRGSSSGNTIYF.

V gene TRBV24-1 combines with J gene TRBJ2-7; TRBD2 is a possible D gene (7 bases). The germline gives CDR1 KGHDR, CDR2 SFDVKD. This CDR3 spans 14 amino acids. V lost 4 bases to trimming and J lost 6 bases, with 15 bases between them. The CDR3 loop is CATSDRGGVGEQYF. The CDR3 DNA follows: TGTGCCACCAGTGACCGAGGGGGGGTCGGCGAGCAGTACTTC.

V gene TRBV6-2 or TRBV6-3 combines with J gene TRBJ2-7; 13 nucleotides match TRBD2. The V segment lost 2 bases and the J segment 0 bases; nucleotides outside the gene matches: 10. The germline V gene encodes CDR1 MNHEY and CDR2 SVGEGT. The CDR3 totals 19 residues. The CDR3 is CASSYPGLAGAQTSYEQYF. The CDR3 nucleotides are TGTGCCAGCAGTTACCCTGGACTAGCGGGGGCGCAAACCTCCTACGAGCAGTACTTC.

The chain couples TRBV9 to TRBJ1-2, with 8 bases identical to TRBD1. This CDR3 is built from 14 residues. The V gene's germline CDR1 is SGDLS and CDR2 YYNGEE. Trimming at V came to 3 bases and at J to 2 bases, leaving 3 bases not matched to a gene. The CDR3 protein is CASSGTGLNYGYTF. The CDR3 region has the DNA TGTGCCAGCAGCGGGACAGGGTTGAACTATGGCTACACCTTC.

The chain employs TRBV4-2 and TRBJ2-3, with 9 positions matching TRBD1. Germline CDR1 LGHNA, CDR2 YNFKEQ. Trimming cost V 2 bases and J 5 bases; bases outside gene matches: 14. This CDR3 spans 18 amino acids. For the CDR3, the DNA is TGTGCCAGCAGCCAATACCAGACCCCGGGACAGGGACAAGATACGCAGTATTTT. This codes for CASSQYQTPGQGQDTQYF.

This rearrangement joins TRBV7-3 to TRBJ2-1; no definite D call. The germline V and J ends were trimmed by 5 bases and 1 base, with 9 bases remaining between them. The CDR3 totals 14 residues. Germline loops: CDR1 SGHTA, CDR2 FQGTGA. CDR3 nucleotides: TGTGCCAGCAGCCCGGGTGGGTCCTACAATGAGCAGTTCTTC. Its translation is CASSPGGSYNEQFF. The full variable domain, rest sourced from reference TRBV7-3 and TRBJ2-1, is GAGVSQTPSNKVTEKGKYVELRCDPISGHTALYWYRQSLGQGPEFLIYFQGTGAADDSGLPNDRFFAVRPEGSVSTLKIQRTERGDSAVYLCASSPGGSYNEQFFGPGTRLTVL.